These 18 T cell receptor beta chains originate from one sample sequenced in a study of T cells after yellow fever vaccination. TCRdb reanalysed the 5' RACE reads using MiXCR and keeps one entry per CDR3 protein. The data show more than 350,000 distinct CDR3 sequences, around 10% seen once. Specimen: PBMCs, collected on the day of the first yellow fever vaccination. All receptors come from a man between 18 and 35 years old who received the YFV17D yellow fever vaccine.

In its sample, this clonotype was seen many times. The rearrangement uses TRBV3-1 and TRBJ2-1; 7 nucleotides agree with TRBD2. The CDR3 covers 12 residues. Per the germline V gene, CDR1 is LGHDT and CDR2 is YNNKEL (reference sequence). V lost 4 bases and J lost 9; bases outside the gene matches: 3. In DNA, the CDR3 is TGTGCCAGCAGCCCCCGCGGGGGTGAGCAGTTCTTC. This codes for CASSPRGGEQFF.

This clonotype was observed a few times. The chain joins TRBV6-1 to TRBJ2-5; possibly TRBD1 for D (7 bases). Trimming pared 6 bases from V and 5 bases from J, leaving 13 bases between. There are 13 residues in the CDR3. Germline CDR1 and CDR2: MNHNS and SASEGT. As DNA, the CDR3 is TGTGCCAGCAGGGCAGGGGGGTTGGAGACCCAGTACTTC. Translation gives CASRAGGLETQYF.

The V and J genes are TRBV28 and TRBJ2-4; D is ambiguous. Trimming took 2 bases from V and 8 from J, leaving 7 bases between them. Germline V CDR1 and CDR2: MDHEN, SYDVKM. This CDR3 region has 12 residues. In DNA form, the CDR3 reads TGTGCCAGCAGTTTAAGTATGGACATTCAGTACTTC. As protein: CASSLSMDIQYF.

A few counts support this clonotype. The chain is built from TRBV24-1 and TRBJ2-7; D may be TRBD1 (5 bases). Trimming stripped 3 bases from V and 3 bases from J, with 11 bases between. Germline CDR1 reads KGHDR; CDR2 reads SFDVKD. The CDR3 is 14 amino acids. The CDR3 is CATSDKQENYEQYV. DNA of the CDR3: TGTGCCACCAGTGATAAACAGGAAAACTACGAGCAGTACGTC.

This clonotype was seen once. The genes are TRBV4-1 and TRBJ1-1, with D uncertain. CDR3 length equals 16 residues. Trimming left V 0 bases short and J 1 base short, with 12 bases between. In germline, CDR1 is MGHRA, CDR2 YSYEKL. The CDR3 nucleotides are TGCGCCAGCAGCCAAGATCTTACAGCCCCGAACACTGAAGCTTTCTTT. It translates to CASSQDLTAPNTEAFF.

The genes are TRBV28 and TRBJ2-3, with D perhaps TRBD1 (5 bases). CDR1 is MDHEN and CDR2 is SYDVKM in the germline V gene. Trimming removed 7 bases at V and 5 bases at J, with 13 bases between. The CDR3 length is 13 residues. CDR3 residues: CASKGQGKDTQYF. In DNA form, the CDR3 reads TGTGCCAGCAAAGGGCAGGGAAAAGATACGCAGTATTTT.

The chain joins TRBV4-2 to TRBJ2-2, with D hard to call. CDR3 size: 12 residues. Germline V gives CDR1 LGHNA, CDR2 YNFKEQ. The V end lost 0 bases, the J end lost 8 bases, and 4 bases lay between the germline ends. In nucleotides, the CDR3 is TGTGCCAGCAGCCAAGACAAGGGGGAGCTGTTTTTT. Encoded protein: CASSQDKGELFF.

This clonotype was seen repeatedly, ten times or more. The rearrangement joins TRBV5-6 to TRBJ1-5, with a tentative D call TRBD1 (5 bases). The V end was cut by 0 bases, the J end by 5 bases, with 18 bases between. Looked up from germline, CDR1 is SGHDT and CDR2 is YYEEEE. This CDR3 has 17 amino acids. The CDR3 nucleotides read TGTGCCAGCAGCTTGGGGGGCGGGGCGCGTTTCGATCAGCCCCAGCATTTT. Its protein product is CASSLGGGARFDQPQHF. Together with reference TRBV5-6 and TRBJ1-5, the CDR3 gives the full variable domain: DAGVTQSPTHLIKTRGQQVTLRCSPKSGHDTVSWYQQALGQGPQFIFQYYEEEERQRGNFPDRFSGHQFPNYSSELNVNALLLGDSALYLCASSLGGGARFDQPQHFGDGTRLSIL.

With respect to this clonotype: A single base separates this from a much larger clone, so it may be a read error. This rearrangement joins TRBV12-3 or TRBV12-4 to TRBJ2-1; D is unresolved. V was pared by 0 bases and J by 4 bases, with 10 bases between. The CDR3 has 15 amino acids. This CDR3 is CASSLAWIGYNEQFF. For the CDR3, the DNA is TGTGCCAGCAGTTTAGCGTGGATAGGGTACAATGAGCAGTTCTTC.

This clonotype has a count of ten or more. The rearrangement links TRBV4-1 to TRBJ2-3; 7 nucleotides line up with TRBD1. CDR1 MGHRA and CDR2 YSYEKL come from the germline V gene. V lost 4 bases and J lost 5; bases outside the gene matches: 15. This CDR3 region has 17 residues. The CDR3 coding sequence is TGCGCCAGCAGCCTCGCCCGAACAGGGGCCCGGGGAGATACGCAGTATTTT. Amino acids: CASSLARTGARGDTQYF.

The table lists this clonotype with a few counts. This CDR3 is CASSLVAGGGAEAFF. The CDR3 region has the DNA TGCGCCAGCAGCTTGGTTGCAGGGGGCGGAGCTGAAGCTTTCTTT. The chain links TRBV5-1 to TRBJ1-1, with 8 bases that match TRBD1. Looked up from germline, CDR1 is SGHRS and CDR2 is YFSETQ. The length of the CDR3 is 15 residues. The V segment lost 0 bases and the J segment 6 bases; nucleotides outside the gene matches: 7.

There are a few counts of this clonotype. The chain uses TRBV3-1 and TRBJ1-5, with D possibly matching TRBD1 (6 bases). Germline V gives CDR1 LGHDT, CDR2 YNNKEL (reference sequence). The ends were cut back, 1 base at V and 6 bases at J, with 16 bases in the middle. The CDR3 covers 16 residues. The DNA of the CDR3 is TGTGCCAGCAGCCAAGGCTTTGGAGGGGGGGGTCAGCCCCAGCATTTT. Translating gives CASSQGFGGGGQPQHF.

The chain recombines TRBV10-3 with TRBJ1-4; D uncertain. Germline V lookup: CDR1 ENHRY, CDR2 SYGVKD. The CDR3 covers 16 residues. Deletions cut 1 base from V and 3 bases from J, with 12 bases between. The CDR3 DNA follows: TGTGCCATCAGTGAGTTCGTACAAGGGCCTAATGAAAAACTGTTTTTT. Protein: CAISEFVQGPNEKLFF.

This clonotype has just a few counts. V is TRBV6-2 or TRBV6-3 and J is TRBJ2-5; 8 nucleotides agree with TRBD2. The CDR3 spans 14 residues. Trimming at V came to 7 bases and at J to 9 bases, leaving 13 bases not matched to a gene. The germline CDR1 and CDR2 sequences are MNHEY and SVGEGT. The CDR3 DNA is TGTGCCAGCAAACAGCCCGGGGTCGGGGGGGCCCAGTACTTC. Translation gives CASKQPGVGGAQYF.

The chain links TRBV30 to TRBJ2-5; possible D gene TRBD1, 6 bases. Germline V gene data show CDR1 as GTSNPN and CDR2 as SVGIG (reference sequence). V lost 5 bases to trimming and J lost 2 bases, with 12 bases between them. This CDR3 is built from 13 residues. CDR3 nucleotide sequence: TGTGCCTGGGGACAGATTCTGCAAGAGACCCAGTACTTC. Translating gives CAWGQILQETQYF.

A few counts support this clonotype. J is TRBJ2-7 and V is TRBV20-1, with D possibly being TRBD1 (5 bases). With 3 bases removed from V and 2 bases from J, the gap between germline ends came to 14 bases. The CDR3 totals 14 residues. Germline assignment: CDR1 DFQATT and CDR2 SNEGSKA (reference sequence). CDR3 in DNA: TGCAGTGCTAGGCGGATGGGGCAGACCTACGAGCAGTACTTC. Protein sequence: CSARRMGQTYEQYF.

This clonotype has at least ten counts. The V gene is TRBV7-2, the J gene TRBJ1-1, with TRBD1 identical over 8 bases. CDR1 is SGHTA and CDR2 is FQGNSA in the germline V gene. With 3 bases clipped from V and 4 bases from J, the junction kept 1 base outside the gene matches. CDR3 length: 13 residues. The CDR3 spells CASSLGQATEAFF. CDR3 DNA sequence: TGTGCCAGCAGCTTGGGACAGGCCACTGAAGCTTTCTTT.

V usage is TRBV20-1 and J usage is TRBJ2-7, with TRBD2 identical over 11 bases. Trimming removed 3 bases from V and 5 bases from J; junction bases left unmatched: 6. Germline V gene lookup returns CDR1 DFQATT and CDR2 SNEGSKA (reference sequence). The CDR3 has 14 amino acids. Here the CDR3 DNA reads TGCAGTGCTAGCCCCAGACTAGCGGGGCACGAGCAGTACGTC. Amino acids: CSASPRLAGHEQYV.